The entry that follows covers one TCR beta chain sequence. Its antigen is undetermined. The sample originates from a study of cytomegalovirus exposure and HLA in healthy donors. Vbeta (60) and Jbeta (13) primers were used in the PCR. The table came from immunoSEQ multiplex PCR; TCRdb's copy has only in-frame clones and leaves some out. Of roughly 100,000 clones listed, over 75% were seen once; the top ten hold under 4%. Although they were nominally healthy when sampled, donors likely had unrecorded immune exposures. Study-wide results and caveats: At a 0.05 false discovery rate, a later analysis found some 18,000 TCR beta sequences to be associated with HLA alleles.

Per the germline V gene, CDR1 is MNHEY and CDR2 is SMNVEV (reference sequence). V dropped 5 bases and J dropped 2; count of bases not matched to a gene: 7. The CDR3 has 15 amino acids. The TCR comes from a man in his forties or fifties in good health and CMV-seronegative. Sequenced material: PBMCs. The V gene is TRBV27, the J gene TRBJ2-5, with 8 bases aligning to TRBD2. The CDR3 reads CASSTSGRGQETQYF. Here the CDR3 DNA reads TGTGCCAGCAGTACGAGCGGGAGAGGGCAAGAGACCCAGTACTTC.